This passage covers 10 T cell receptor beta chains from one sample sequenced in a study of radiation and T cells in renal cell carcinoma. Profiling relied on immunoSEQ multiplex PCR, and the TCRdb table lists in-frame clones only, not all of them. Among about 170,000 clones, about 88% were seen once, and the ten largest hold approximately 11%. As for time point: blood 4 weeks post-SBRT, at nephrectomy. Noted treatment: 15 Gy SBRT to primary tumor, nephrectomy 4 weeks later. This sample comprised blood, obtained from a patient whose treatment included radiotherapy and nephrectomy. The source of these receptors is a woman in her fifties or sixties with renal cell carcinoma.

In DNA, the CDR3 is TGCGCCAGCAGCCCTCATCAGACTGGGGAGCTGTTTTTT. Its protein is CASSPHQTGELFF. The chain uses TRBV5-1 and TRBJ2-2; D gene unclear. Germline V gene lookup returns CDR1 SGHRS and CDR2 YFSETQ. V was trimmed by 4 bases and J by 8 bases, leaving 12 bases between them. The CDR3 contains 13 residues. Filled out from reference TRBV5-1 and TRBJ2-2, the complete variable domain reads KAGVTQTPRYLIKTRGQQVTLSCSPISGHRSVSWYQQTPGQGLQFLFEYFSETQRNKGNFPGRFSGRQFSNSRSEMNVSTLELGDSALYLCASSPHQTGELFFGEGSRLTVL.

CDR3 sequence reads: CASRERDISNSPLHF. As DNA, the CDR3 is TGTGCCAGCAGAGAACGGGACATCTCGAATTCACCCCTCCACTTT. This sequence joins TRBV6-1 and TRBJ1-6, with D tentatively TRBD1 (6 bases). Germline CDR1 MNHNS, CDR2 SASEGT. The CDR3 covers 15 residues. Trimming took 6 bases from V and 7 from J, leaving 16 bases between them.

The chain recombines TRBV6-5 with TRBJ1-3; possible D gene TRBD1, 6 bases. Trimming stripped 0 bases from V and 4 bases from J, with 10 bases between. Germline loops: CDR1 MNHEY, CDR2 SVGAGI. The CDR3 totals 15 residues. This chain's CDR3 is CASSYSAGAGNTIYF. Here the CDR3 DNA reads TGTGCCAGCAGTTACTCGGCAGGGGCGGGAAACACCATATATTTT.

V usage is TRBV30 and J usage is TRBJ1-2; no clear D. Germline CDR1 GTSNPN, CDR2 SVGIG (reference sequence). V lost 3 bases to trimming and J lost 12 bases, with 14 bases between them. The CDR3 is made up of 11 amino acids. The chain's CDR3 is CAWRRTVADTF. DNA for the CDR3: TGTGCCTGGAGAAGGACGGTGGCTGACACCTTC. Filled out from reference TRBV30 and TRBJ1-2, the complete variable domain reads SQTIHQWPATLVQPVGSPLSLECTVEGTSNPNLYWYRQAAGRGLQLLFYSVGIGQISSEVPQNLSASRPQDRQFILSSKKLLLSDSGFYLCAWRRTVADTFGSGTRLTVV.

The rearrangement joins TRBV6-1 to TRBJ2-7, with D tentatively TRBD1 (5 bases). The germline V gene encodes CDR1 MNHNS and CDR2 SASEGT. Between the trimmed V and J ends, which lost 2 bases and 4 bases, there was a span of 6 bases. The CDR3 length is 12 residues. CDR3 sequence: CASSEPGYEQYF. For the CDR3, the DNA is TGTGCCAGCAGTGAACCAGGGTACGAGCAGTACTTC.

The chain recombines TRBV6-5 with TRBJ2-7; no firm D call. The V end lost 4 bases, the J end lost 2 bases, and 9 bases lay between the germline ends. Germline CDR1 MNHEY, CDR2 SVGAGI. The CDR3 spans 13 residues. The DNA for the CDR3 is TGTGCCAGCAGTTCGACCAGTACCTACGAGCAGTACTTC. Translating it yields CASSSTSTYEQYF.

This clone was counted only a few times. V is TRBV7-9 and J is TRBJ1-1; D not resolved. Germline V gene sequence: CDR1 SEHNR, CDR2 FQNEAQ (reference sequence). This CDR3 contains 14 residues. V was pared by 1 base and J by 6 bases, with 12 bases between. CDR3 residues: CASSLGAEVSEAFF. The CDR3, as DNA: TGTGCCAGCAGCTTAGGGGCGGAAGTATCTGAAGCTTTCTTT.

V gene TRBV7-3 combines with J gene TRBJ2-3; D is uncertain. CDR1 SGHTA and CDR2 FQGTGA come from the germline V gene. CDR3 length: 14 amino acids. V was cut by 1 base and J by 0 bases, with 5 bases left in between. CDR3 DNA: TGTGCCAGCAGCTTAATAGTTAGCACAGATACGCAGTATTTT. Translating gives CASSLIVSTDTQYF.

The V and J genes are TRBV6-1 and TRBJ2-7; unclear D gene. This CDR3 comprises 15 residues. CDR1 MNHNS and CDR2 SASEGT come from the germline V gene. The V end was cut by 0 bases, the J end by 7 bases, with 16 bases between. In DNA, the CDR3 is TGTGCCAGCAGTGAAGCCGAGACACGAAGGCGGGAGCAGTACTTC. As protein: CASSEAETRRREQYF.

J is TRBJ2-3 and V is TRBV9; tentatively, D is TRBD2 (5 bases). This CDR3 region has 17 residues. Germline V gene lookup returns CDR1 SGDLS and CDR2 YYNGEE. Trimming pared 0 bases from V and 0 bases from J, leaving 14 bases between. The CDR3 bases are TGTGCCAGCAGCGTAGATAGGACTGTTCTTAGCACAGATACGCAGTATTTT. It translates to CASSVDRTVLSTDTQYF.